This TCR beta chain comes out of a study of PD-L1 blockade in urothelial cancer. Study overall: Atezolizumab therapy began for patients in the mid-2010s, dosed at 1,200 mg intravenously every 3 weeks. Points from the study as a whole: Better survival was predicted by below-median pretreatment blood TCR clonality.

A remark on this clone: Antigen: not known.

This CDR3 has 16 residues. Germline CDR1 is LNHDA and CDR2 is SQIVND (reference sequence). The trim removed 5 bases at V and 0 bases at J, leaving 6 bases unmatched. Disease in patients was locally advanced or metastatic urothelial carcinoma. Here immunoSEQ multiplex PCR was the method, and the copy in TCRdb shows in-frame clones only, minus some. Here the sample spans about 88,000 clones, over 90% being singletons. V gene TRBV19 combines with J gene TRBJ2-3; TRBD2 aligns across 9 bases. The TCR sequence derives from a man aged 60 to 69 with urothelial cancer. The sample was PBMCs, taken around atezolizumab (anti-PD-L1) treatment. The CDR3 region is CASSLRLAGSTDTQYF. CDR3 coding DNA: TGTGCCAGTAGTCTTCGGCTAGCGGGGAGCACAGATACGCAGTATTTT.